Listed here are 27 T cell receptor beta chains from one sample, sequenced in a study of tumor-infiltrating lymphocytes in primary liver carcinoma. Blood RNA was derived from unsorted whole blood, and germline DNA was extracted too. A primer matching the constant region was used to make TCR beta cDNA from 500 to 650 ng of total RNA. Investigators got TCR beta libraries out of three nested multiplex PCR rounds, done with slightly modified ARM-PCR. PCR rounds one and two used TRBV1-TRBV30 forward primers with a C-beta reverse primer for about 11 cycles each. From the multiplex PCR reads, TCRdb called clonotypes with MiXCR, one entry per CDR3 protein. Here the sample spans 300,000 to 400,000 distinct CDR3 sequences, roughly two thirds being singletons. Sequencing was done on a sample of peripheral blood. The source is a man aged 35 to 55 with primary liver carcinoma and hepatitis B virus infection.

As to this clonotype: One end of the junction fails to match germline, which may point to a read error. V usage is TRBV4-3 and J usage is TRBJ2-6, with TRBD2 identical over 8 bases. The V gene's germline CDR1 is LGHNA and CDR2 YSLEER. The CDR3 runs 18 residues. This CDR3 is CASSQEGGRSSGANVLTF. CDR3 nucleotide sequence: TGCGCCAGCAGCCAAGAAGGCGGGAGGTCTTCCGGGGCCAATGTCCTGACTTTC.

Regarding this clonotype: A much larger clone is a single base away; this may be a read error. This rearrangement joins TRBV10-2 to TRBJ2-4, with D unclear. CDR1 is WSHSY and CDR2 is SAAADI in the germline V gene. Trimming left V 10 bases short and J 9 bases short, with 16 bases between. The CDR3 has 12 amino acids. In DNA form, the CDR3 reads TGCGCCACCAGCCACCAAAGGGCCATTCAGTACTTC. Protein: CATSHQRAIQYF.

The chain employs TRBV28 and TRBJ1-1, with TRBD1 identical over 7 bases. Germline values: CDR1 MDHEN, CDR2 SYDVKM. Trimming at V came to 6 bases and at J to 5 bases, leaving 9 bases not matched to a gene. This CDR3 region has 14 residues. CDR3 loop: CASRARQGWTEAFF. In DNA form, the CDR3 reads TGTGCCAGCAGGGCCAGACAGGGATGGACTGAAGCTTTCTTT. Full variable domain (missing parts from reference TRBV28 and TRBJ1-1): DVKVTQSSRYLVKRTGEKVFLECVQDMDHENMFWYRQDPGLGLRLIYFSYDVKMKEKGDIPEGYSVSREKKERFSLILESASTNQTSMYLCASRARQGWTEAFFGQGTRLTVV.

CDR3 DNA: TGTGCCAGCAGCGTACAACAGGGGGCTCGTTCACCCCTCCACTTT. Encoded protein: CASSVQQGARSPLHF. The chain carries TRBV11-2 and TRBJ1-6, with 9 bases matching TRBD1. The CDR3 is made up of 15 amino acids. Unmatched junction bases numbered 8, after V lost 5 bases and J lost 9 bases. Germline values: CDR1 SGHAT, CDR2 FQNNGV.

In regard to this clonotype: Sequence at one end of the junction differs from germline and may be a read error. This rearrangement joins TRBV29-1 to TRBJ1-2; the D is unclear. Germline V gene data show CDR1 as SQVTM and CDR2 as ANQGSEA. The CDR3 totals 12 residues. The CDR3 DNA sequence: TGCAGAGTTGAAGAGTGGAGGCTCCCTGGGACCTTC. Residues: CRVEEWRLPGTF.

To note about this clonotype: This could be a read error, since a much larger clone is one nucleotide away. This chain links TRBV6-6 with TRBJ2-7; 8 bases fit TRBD1. CDR1 and CDR2 (germline): MNHNY, SVGAGI (reference sequence). This CDR3 has 14 amino acids. The CDR3, as DNA: TGTGCCAGCAGTCTCTTGCAGGGGGCAAACGAGCCGTACTTC. It codes for CASSLLQGANEPYF.

To note about this clonotype: It may be a read error: a sequence one base away is much more abundant. The V gene is TRBV29-1, the J gene TRBJ2-7, with D maybe TRBD2 (5 bases). In germline, CDR1 is SQVTM, CDR2 ANQGSEA. Trimming shortened V by 4 bases and J by 2 bases, and 18 bases separated the two germline ends. CDR3 length: 15 amino acids. CDR3 nucleotide sequence: TGCAGCGTTGCCACCGGGAAAAAAACTCCCTACGAGCAGTACTTC. Its translation is CSVATGKKTPYEQYF.

This clonotype was detected only once. A much larger clonotype is one base distant, so this may be a read error. The V call is TRBV12-3 or TRBV12-4, the J call TRBJ2-1; 7 nucleotides agree with TRBD2. The CDR3 has 11 amino acids. After removal of 10 bases from V and 14 bases from J, the junction contained 11 bases not matched to a gene. The CDR3 reads CANIAGFEKFF. DNA of the CDR3: TGTGCCAACATAGCGGGCTTCGAAAAGTTCTTC.

This clonotype came up a few times. The chain carries TRBV30 and TRBJ2-7; D is uncertain. CDR3 size: 11 residues. Germline V gene sequence: CDR1 GTSNPN, CDR2 SVGIG (reference sequence). The chain's CDR3 is CGGVLDYEQYF. CDR3 DNA sequence: TGTGGTGGGGTTTTGGACTACGAGCAGTACTTC.

On this clonotype: One junction end disagrees with the germline gene, perhaps due to a read error. The chain combines TRBV11-2 with TRBJ2-7; the D is unclear. Germline V CDR1 and CDR2: SGHAT, FQNNGV. The CDR3 has 13 residues. CDR3 amino acids: CASSLGIGYGQYF. CDR3 DNA: TGTGCCAGCAGCTTAGGCATCGGCTACGGGCAGTACTTC.

This clonotype was counted between two and nine times. The rearrangement links TRBV7-9 to TRBJ2-5; D could derive from TRBD1 or TRBD2 (7 bases each). The CDR3 covers 14 residues. V lost 8 bases and J lost 5, with 18 bases in between. Germline V gene data show CDR1 as SEHNR and CDR2 as FQNEAQ (reference sequence). CDR3 region: CASGDTGEGETQYF. The CDR3 coding sequence is TGTGCCAGCGGCGATACAGGGGAGGGGGAGACCCAGTACTTC.

The table lists this clonotype with a count of one. This rearrangement joins TRBV5-1 to TRBJ2-1; a weak D match, TRBD2 (5 bases). Germline V gene data show CDR1 as SGHRS and CDR2 as YFSETQ. The V and J ends lost 5 bases and 0 bases respectively, with 15 bases between them. The CDR3 is 16 amino acids. This CDR3 reads CASRPTLSGSYNEQFF. The CDR3 region has the DNA TGCGCCAGCAGACCTACCCTCAGCGGCTCCTACAATGAGCAGTTCTTC.

A note on this clonotype: A much bigger clone sits one base away, suggesting this may be a read error. Lacking the conserved final phenylalanine or tryptophan, this CDR3 likely reflects a read error. This sequence joins TRBV6-2 or TRBV6-3 and TRBJ1-2; D is uncertain. The germline V gene has CDR1 MNHEY and CDR2 SVGEGT. This CDR3 region has 12 residues. The V gene lost 2 bases and the J gene lost 4 bases, with 5 bases spanning the gap. CDR3 loop: CASSYESYGYTL. The CDR3 DNA follows: TGTGCCAGCAGTTACGAGTCCTATGGCTACACCCTC.

This clonotype came up a few times. The chain has TRBV28 and TRBJ2-7; 7 bases agree with TRBD2. The CDR3 length is 14 residues. The V and J ends lost 7 bases and 7 bases, in that order; junction bases with no gene match: 13. Per the germline V gene, CDR1 is MDHEN and CDR2 is SYDVKM. CDR3 DNA sequence: TGTGCCAGCATTCCGGCGGGAGACGACGGGGAGCAGTACTTC. Amino acid sequence: CASIPAGDDGEQYF.

V is TRBV5-6 and J is TRBJ2-1, with D possibly TRBD2 on 7 matching bases. V was cut by 6 bases and J by 4 bases, with 17 bases left in between. Germline V CDR1 and CDR2: SGHDT, YYEEEE. CDR3 length: 15 residues. The CDR3 nucleotides are TGTGCCAGCACCTCGGGGGCGGGGGAGTACAATGAGCAGTTCTTC. Translation: CASTSGAGEYNEQFF. Looking up the rest from reference TRBV5-6 and TRBJ2-1 gives the full variable domain: DAGVTQSPTHLIKTRGQQVTLRCSPKSGHDTVSWYQQALGQGPQFIFQYYEEEERQRGNFPDRFSGHQFPNYSSELNVNALLLGDSALYLCASTSGAGEYNEQFFGPGTRLTVL.

This clonotype was counted a single time. This chain connects TRBV14 to TRBJ2-7, with 8 bases lining up with TRBD2. V gave up 4 bases and J gave up 4 bases; unmatched junction bases: 12. Germline V lookup: CDR1 SGHDN, CDR2 FVKESK. CDR3 length: 16 amino acids. CDR3: CASSRPTSGNVYEQYF. CDR3 DNA: TGTGCCAGCAGCCGCCCCACTAGCGGAAACGTATACGAGCAGTACTTC. Complete variable domain (other parts from reference TRBV14 and TRBJ2-7): EAGVTQFPSHSVIEKGQTVTLRCDPISGHDNLYWYRRVMGKEIKFLLHFVKESKQDESGMPNNRFLAERTGGTYSTLKVQPAELEDSGVYFCASSRPTSGNVYEQYFGPGTRLTVT.

Concerning this clonotype itself: The conserved phenylalanine or tryptophan normally closing the CDR3 is absent here, so this likely arose from a read error. The chain has TRBV11-1 and TRBJ1-5; 9 positions match TRBD1. V trimming: 8 bases; J trimming: 5 bases; junction bases outside the gene matches: 7. Germline lookup yields CDR1 SGHAT and CDR2 FQDESV (reference sequence). This CDR3 has 14 residues. CDR3 protein: CASGRDRVYQPQHS. CDR3 bases: TGTGCCAGCGGAAGGGACAGGGTATATCAGCCCCAGCATTCT.

Comments on this clonotype: A much larger clone differs by one base, so this may be a read error. The V and J genes are TRBV12-3 or TRBV12-4 and TRBJ1-5, with D perhaps TRBD1 or TRBD2 (6 bases each). The tail of the sequence fits TRBJ2-3 better, so the J call may be wrong. This CDR3 contains 14 residues. Here the CDR3 reads CASSPLGGNQPQYF. The CDR3 DNA follows: TGTGCCAGCAGTCCCTTGGGGGGCAATCAGCCCCAGTATTTT.

Regarding this clonotype: A much larger clone lies one base from this, so it may be a read error. The chain combines TRBV11-2 with TRBJ2-7; no firm D call. The CDR3 spans 13 residues. Germline CDR1 and CDR2: SGHAT and FQNNGV. The V end was cut by 0 bases, the J end by 6 bases, with 9 bases between. CDR3 DNA sequence: TGTGCCAGCAGCTTAGATTCTAGTTGCGAGCAGTACTTC. Amino acids: CASSLDSSCEQYF.

The chain links TRBV21-1 to TRBJ2-1. TRBV21-1 is a pseudogene. The CDR3 runs to 16 residues. CDR3: CASNKGQDLSYNEQFF. The CDR3 coding sequence is TGTGCCAGCAACAAAGGTCAGGACCTCTCCTACAATGAGCAGTTCTTC.

Note on this clonotype: A much larger clonotype is one base distant, so this may be a read error. This chain connects TRBV6-1 to TRBJ1-5; D call uncertain. Germline CDR1 and CDR2: MNHNS and SASEGT. The germline V and J ends were trimmed by 3 bases and 2 bases, with 5 bases remaining between them. This CDR3 region has 13 residues. The CDR3 nucleotides read TGTGCCAGCAGTGAGGTACGCAATCAGCCCCAGCATTTT. Translating it yields CASSEVRNQPQHF.

In regard to this clonotype: A much more abundant neighbour one base away suggests this may be a read error. The chain carries TRBV6-5 and TRBJ1-5, with D uncertain. Germline CDR1 is MNHEY and CDR2 is SVGAGI. The CDR3 sequence is 14 residues long. CDR3 bases: TGTACCAGCAGTTCCTCCCGGGCCACGGGGTCCCAGCATTTT. Protein sequence: CTSSSSRATGSQHF.

The CDR3 coding sequence is TGTGCCACCAGCACGGGCCTTTCAGGGGAGCAGTACTTC. The encoded protein is CATSTGLSGEQYF. V usage is TRBV15 and J usage is TRBJ2-7; D might be TRBD1 (5 bases). The V end lost 4 bases, the J end lost 7 bases, and 14 bases lay between the germline ends. This CDR3 spans 13 amino acids. The germline gives CDR1 LNHNV, CDR2 YYDKDF (reference sequence).

A word on this clonotype: One end of the junction fails to match germline, which may point to a read error. The CDR3 DNA reads TGTACCAGCAGTTACTCCACAGGGAATAATTCACCCCTCCACTTT. It codes for CTSSYSTGNNSPLHF. The chain recombines TRBV6-6 with TRBJ1-6; the D gene is possibly TRBD1 (6 bases). The CDR3 is made up of 15 amino acids. Germline values: CDR1 MNHNY, CDR2 SVGAGI (reference sequence).

Points on this clonotype: It may be a read error: a sequence one base away is much more abundant. V usage is TRBV6-2 or TRBV6-3 and J usage is TRBJ2-5; 7 bases line up with TRBD1. The CDR3 is 14 amino acids. The germline gives CDR1 MNHEY, CDR2 SVGEGT. The chain's CDR3 is CANSYWDSQETQYF. Here the CDR3 DNA reads TGTGCCAACAGTTACTGGGACAGCCAAGAGACCCAGTACTTC.

The J gene is TRBJ2-5, the V gene TRBV29-1; D is undetermined. The V gene's germline CDR1 is SQVTM and CDR2 ANQGSEA. The CDR3 consists of 14 residues. The CDR3 loop is CNVVRPSREETQYF. The CDR3 coding sequence is TGCAACGTCGTACGGCCGAGCAGAGAAGAGACCCAGTACTTC.

V usage is TRBV10-3 and J usage is TRBJ2-6; 10 bases match TRBD1. J gave up 4 bases and V 4 bases, and 10 bases lay outside the gene matches. The CDR3 spans 18 residues. Germline loops: CDR1 ENHRY, CDR2 SYGVKD. CDR3 residues: CAISVTGGTNWGANVLTF. CDR3 bases: TGTGCCATCAGTGTGACAGGGGGCACGAATTGGGGGGCCAACGTCCTGACTTTC.